What follows are 24 T cell receptor beta chains derived from one specimen sequenced in a study of shared clonotypes between healthy human individuals. Clones were read by immunoSEQ multiplex PCR, and TCRdb kept only the in-frame ones, dropping some. Among 850,000 to 1,100,000 clones, 70% to 85% were seen once, and the ten largest hold roughly 0.83%. The sequencing sample was made of memory CD4+ T cells from PBMCs. Specified subset: CD45RA-negative fraction. The source is a man between 18 and 29 years old in good health. Some clones in this sample may be carry-over from other donors' samples.

V and J are TRBV7-3 and TRBJ2-7; D remains ambiguous. The V end lost 5 bases, the J end lost 4 bases, and 12 bases lay between the germline ends. Per the germline V gene, CDR1 is SGHTA and CDR2 is FQGTGA. The CDR3 sequence is 13 residues long. The CDR3 is CASSPRLGYEQYF. As DNA, the CDR3 is TGTGCCAGCAGCCCCCGTCTGGGGTACGAGCAGTACTTC.

In this sample, this clone turned up a few times. The chain couples TRBV28 to TRBJ1-5; TRBD1 matches at 9 bases. CDR1 is MDHEN and CDR2 is SYDVKM in the germline V gene. The CDR3 totals 16 residues. The V gene end was trimmed by 6 bases and the J gene end by 6 bases; junction bases not matched to a gene: 12. The CDR3 coding sequence is TGTGCCAGCAGCCAGAGGGGACAGGGAAGAATTCAGCCCCAGCATTTT. It codes for CASSQRGQGRIQPQHF.

This clone appeared once. The chain uses TRBV18 and TRBJ1-1; D uncertain. V dropped 1 base and J dropped 4 bases, with 7 bases sitting between them. CDR3 length: 13 amino acids. From germline, CDR1 is KGHSH and CDR2 LQKENI. As DNA, the CDR3 is TGTGCCAGCTCACCACAGGACGGCACTGAAGCTTTCTTT. The encoded protein is CASSPQDGTEAFF.

The V call is TRBV29-1, the J call TRBJ1-2; TRBD1 matches 7 bases. Germline-derived CDR1 and CDR2 are SQVTM and ANQGSEA. This CDR3 is 12 amino acids long. The V segment lost 5 bases and the J segment 7 bases; nucleotides outside the gene matches: 7. CDR3 region: CSVSDRPLGYTF. The DNA for the CDR3 is TGCAGCGTTTCGGACAGGCCCCTTGGCTACACCTTC.

The CDR3, as DNA: TGTGCCAGCAGCAGTCAGTCCGGGGCTCGGCAGTACTTC. Translating it yields CASSSQSGARQYF. J is TRBJ2-7 and V is TRBV7-9, with D perhaps being TRBD1 or TRBD2 (5 bases each). The CDR3 is 13 amino acids. Germline lookup yields CDR1 SEHNR and CDR2 FQNEAQ (reference sequence). The V and J ends lost 5 bases and 9 bases respectively, with 17 bases between them.

On this clone itself: Other DNA sequences within the sample encode an identical CDR3. The rearrangement joins TRBV5-1 to TRBJ2-5; possible D gene TRBD1, 5 bases. The V gene's germline CDR1 is SGHRS and CDR2 YFSETQ. Trimming stripped 0 bases from V and 5 bases from J, with 11 bases between. The CDR3 length is 14 residues. CDR3 in amino acids: CASSLGAGPETQYF. In DNA form, the CDR3 reads TGCGCCAGCAGCTTGGGTGCAGGGCCGGAGACCCAGTACTTC.

The chain has TRBV7-3 and TRBJ2-2, with TRBD2 matching over 8 bases. Germline CDR1 SGHTA, CDR2 FQGTGA. J was trimmed by 6 bases and V by 4 bases; bases with no gene match: 7. This CDR3 is built from 15 residues. For the CDR3, the DNA is TGTGCCAGCAGCTCCAAGACTAGCGAGGCCGGGGAGCTGTTTTTT. Its translation: CASSSKTSEAGELFF.

A note on this clone: The same CDR3 can be traced to other DNA sequences in this sample. The rearrangement uses TRBV6-1 and TRBJ2-7; 10 bases map to TRBD1. Germline-derived CDR1 and CDR2 are MNHNS and SASEGT. The CDR3 extends over 14 amino acids. Germline trimming cut 6 bases from V and 3 bases from J; bases unmatched to any gene: 5. CDR3 sequence reads: CASSPTGGLYEQYF. The CDR3 bases are TGTGCCAGCAGCCCGACAGGGGGCCTCTACGAGCAGTACTTC.

The V gene is TRBV5-6, the J gene TRBJ1-3; D is unresolved. Germline V lookup: CDR1 SGHDT, CDR2 YYEEEE. The CDR3 spans 16 residues. Trimming pared 1 base from V and 0 bases from J, leaving 11 bases between. The CDR3: CASSLPGSYSGNTIYF. The CDR3 nucleotides read TGTGCCAGCAGCTTGCCGGGCAGTTACTCTGGAAACACCATATATTTT.

The table lists this clone with a count of one. The chain joins TRBV5-6 to TRBJ2-7; either TRBD1 or TRBD2 may supply D (5 bases each). CDR1 and CDR2 (germline): SGHDT, YYEEEE. Trimming cost V 4 bases and J 3 bases, with 14 bases left between them. The CDR3 consists of 14 residues. CDR3 residues: CASSALGPLYEQYF. CDR3 nucleotides: TGTGCCAGCAGCGCCCTGGGACCACTCTACGAGCAGTACTTC.

As concerns this clone: Different DNA sequences within this sample yield the same CDR3. The gene calls are TRBV15 and TRBJ1-4; weak D call: TRBD1 (5 bases). V shed 1 base and J shed 0 bases, with 6 bases lying between them. The germline CDR1 and CDR2 sequences are LNHNV and YYDKDF (reference sequence). The CDR3 has 15 amino acids. As DNA, the CDR3 is TGTGCCACCAGCAGAGGGGGGGCAACTAATGAAAAACTGTTTTTT. Translating gives CATSRGGATNEKLFF.

This clone has just a few counts. This sequence joins TRBV9 and TRBJ1-4; no clear D gene. The CDR3 contains 15 residues. V lost 4 bases, J lost 0 bases, and 10 bases lay in between. Germline lookup yields CDR1 SGDLS and CDR2 YYNGEE. The CDR3 nucleotides are TGTGCCAGCAGCTCGGGGTTTTCAACTAATGAAAAACTGTTTTTT. Encoded protein: CASSSGFSTNEKLFF.

The chain combines TRBV2 with TRBJ2-5; D is ambiguous. The CDR3 totals 13 residues. V lost 6 bases and J lost 0, with 8 bases in between. CDR1 and CDR2 from the germline V gene are SNHLY and FYNNEI. CDR3 amino acids: CASRLDHQETQYF. CDR3 bases: TGTGCCAGCAGATTGGACCACCAAGAGACCCAGTACTTC. The complete variable domain, with remaining parts taken from reference TRBV2 and TRBJ2-5, reads EPEVTQTPSHQVTQMGQEVILRCVPISNHLYFYWYRQILGQKVEFLVSFYNNEISEKSEIFDDQFSVERPDGSNFTLKIRSTKLEDSAMYFCASRLDHQETQYFGPGTRLLVL.

The chain links TRBV7-2 to TRBJ1-1; D unresolved. Germline-derived CDR1 and CDR2 are SGHTA and FQGNSA. Trimming pared 5 bases from V and 5 bases from J, leaving 15 bases between. The CDR3 is made up of 14 amino acids. The chain's CDR3 is CASSPLRVGTEAFF. Written as DNA, the CDR3 is TGTGCCAGCAGCCCCCTCCGGGTGGGAACTGAAGCTTTCTTT. The variable domain in full, completed from reference TRBV7-2 and TRBJ1-1, reads GAGVSQSPSNKVTEKGKDVELRCDPISGHTALYWYRQSLGQGLEFLIYFQGNSAPDKSGLPSDRFSAERTGGSVSTLTIQRTQQEDSAVYLCASSPLRVGTEAFFGQGTRLTVV.

This sequence joins TRBV21-1 and TRBJ1-1. TRBV21-1 is classified as a pseudogene. This CDR3 spans 15 amino acids. The CDR3 reads CASSKTGRTGGEAFF. The CDR3 DNA reads as TGTGCCAGCAGCAAAACAGGGAGGACTGGGGGTGAAGCTTTCTTT.

The chain joins TRBV6-1 to TRBJ2-3; D is unclear. The CDR3 loop spans 13 amino acids. CDR1 is MNHNS, CDR2 SASEGT, per germline. Between the trimmed V and J ends, which lost 6 bases and 0 bases, there was a span of 7 bases. In nucleotides, the CDR3 is TGTGCCAGCAGGGTGATTAGCACAGATACGCAGTATTTT. It encodes CASRVISTDTQYF.

The genes are TRBV15 and TRBJ2-2, with 9 bases matching TRBD2. This CDR3 has 16 residues. V was pared by 1 base and J by 4 bases, with 4 bases of the junction left unmatched. CDR1 LNHNV and CDR2 YYDKDF come from the germline V gene (reference sequence). CDR3 coding DNA: TGTGCCACCAGCAGAGGGCAGCGGGGGGTCACCGGGGAGCTGTTTTTT. Translating gives CATSRGQRGVTGELFF.

A few counts support this clone. The J gene is TRBJ2-2, the V gene TRBV9; 8 bases map to TRBD2. The CDR3 extends over 16 amino acids. Unmatched junction bases numbered 5, after V lost 0 bases and J lost 4 bases. The germline gives CDR1 SGDLS, CDR2 YYNGEE. CDR3 in amino acids: CASSVVASGSTGELFF. The CDR3 coding sequence is TGTGCCAGCAGCGTAGTGGCTAGCGGGTCCACCGGGGAGCTGTTTTTT.

CDR3 protein: CATQTGYNEQFF. DNA of the CDR3: TGTGCCACGCAGACAGGGTACAATGAGCAGTTCTTC. The rearrangement uses TRBV15 and TRBJ2-1; TRBD1 matches at 7 bases. In germline, CDR1 is LNHNV, CDR2 YYDKDF (reference sequence). This CDR3 spans 12 amino acids. The V gene end was trimmed by 9 bases and the J gene end by 4 bases; junction bases not matched to a gene: 3.

DNA of the CDR3: TGCGCCAGCAGCGTAGGTCCCGGGGGGGGCCTTTATGGCTACACCTTC. Amino acid sequence: CASSVGPGGGLYGYTF. The chain has TRBV4-1 and TRBJ1-2; D might be TRBD1 (6 bases). The CDR3 has 16 amino acids. V was trimmed by 5 bases and J by 5 bases, leaving 21 bases between them. From germline, CDR1 is MGHRA and CDR2 YSYEKL.

The V gene is TRBV11-1, the J gene TRBJ1-1, with D unclear. V was clipped by 8 bases and J by 0 bases, with 10 bases between them. Germline loops: CDR1 SGHAT, CDR2 FQDESV (reference sequence). The CDR3 sequence is 13 residues long. The CDR3 protein is CASGKELNTEAFF. The DNA for the CDR3 is TGTGCCAGCGGCAAGGAATTGAACACTGAAGCTTTCTTT.

Comment on this clone: The same CDR3 can be traced to other DNA sequences in this sample. The V gene is TRBV2, the J gene TRBJ2-5; D possibly corresponds to TRBD1 (6 bases). Germline CDR1 is SNHLY and CDR2 is FYNNEI. The CDR3 consists of 13 residues. Deletions cut 4 bases from V and 2 bases from J, with 8 bases between. The CDR3 loop reads CASSGQVQETQYF. The CDR3 DNA sequence: TGTGCCAGCAGTGGACAGGTACAAGAGACCCAGTACTTC.

V gene TRBV7-3 combines with J gene TRBJ2-1; D not resolved. Germline values: CDR1 SGHTA, CDR2 FQGTGA. The CDR3 covers 14 residues. Trimming stripped 5 bases from V and 1 base from J, with 9 bases between. The DNA for the CDR3 is TGTGCCAGCAGCAGCTCGGTGTCCTACAATGAGCAGTTCTTC. This encodes CASSSSVSYNEQFF.

On this clone itself: A read error is possible here, since a much larger clone lies one base away. This chain joins TRBV30 and TRBJ2-4; either TRBD1 or TRBD2 may supply D (5 bases each). The germline CDR1 and CDR2 sequences are GTSNPN and SVGIG (reference sequence). The CDR3 is made up of 15 amino acids. The CDR3 reads CAWGVGSVRGDIQYF. DNA for the CDR3: TGTGCCTGGGGTGTAGGTTCCGTTAGAGGGGACATTCAGTACTTC.